The 7 T cell receptor beta chains listed next were all sequenced from one sample in a study of T cell changes during pregnancy in multiple sclerosis. The protocol was immunoSEQ multiplex PCR, while the TCRdb copy is restricted to in-frame clones and leaves out a portion. The table lists around 27,000 clones, 85% to 95% of them singletons. The material sequenced was CD4+ T cells from peripheral blood mononuclear cells, taken in the first trimester of pregnancy. Source of these receptors: a female donor with multiple sclerosis, enrolled in a pregnancy study.

The chain uses TRBV27 and TRBJ1-1; tentative D call: TRBD1 (5 bases). This CDR3 is 17 amino acids long. V shed 1 base and J shed 4 bases, with 19 bases lying between them. Germline V CDR1 and CDR2: MNHEY, SMNVEV (reference sequence). The CDR3 DNA sequence: TGTGCCAGCAGTTTATACAACAGGCAGCGTTGGGGCACTGAAGCTTTCTTT. Protein product: CASSLYNRQRWGTEAFF.

This clone was found once. The J gene is TRBJ1-2, the V gene TRBV27; D might be TRBD1 (5 bases). The CDR3 is 15 residues long. Germline-derived CDR1 and CDR2 are MNHEY and SMNVEV (reference sequence). Trimming took 5 bases from V and 4 from J, leaving 17 bases between them. The CDR3 coding sequence is TGTGCCAGCAGTCCCCGGGCAGGGAGGCCCTATGGCTACACCTTC. This encodes CASSPRAGRPYGYTF.

J is TRBJ2-3 and V is TRBV7-3; 7 bases line up with TRBD2. The ends lost 3 bases at V and 2 bases at J; junction bases unmatched: 8. Germline V gives CDR1 SGHTA, CDR2 FQGTGA. The CDR3 runs to 16 residues. The chain's CDR3 is CASSLSAAGVTDTQYF. CDR3 sequence (DNA): TGTGCCAGCAGCTTGAGCGCGGCGGGGGTCACAGATACGCAGTATTTT.

The genes are TRBV9 and TRBJ2-3, with 9 positions matching TRBD1. Germline V CDR1 and CDR2: SGDLS, YYNGEE. The V and J ends lost 5 bases and 2 bases, in that order; junction bases with no gene match: 6. The CDR3 has 15 amino acids. CDR3 residues: CASSVTGGSTDTQYF. DNA for the CDR3: TGTGCCAGCAGTGTGACAGGGGGATCCACAGATACGCAGTATTTT.

The CDR3 nucleotides read TGTGCCAGCAGCGGGACAGGGGAGGGACCCCTCCACTTT. Amino acids: CASSGTGEGPLHF. The rearrangement joins TRBV9 to TRBJ1-6; 9 bases are shared with TRBD1. The CDR3 has 13 amino acids. The germline V gene has CDR1 SGDLS and CDR2 YYNGEE. V gave up 3 bases and J gave up 12 bases; unmatched junction bases: 4.

The gene calls are TRBV7-2 and TRBJ1-5, with D hard to call. This CDR3 is built from 19 residues. Germline CDR1 is SGHTA and CDR2 is FQGNSA. Trimming removed 1 base at V and 0 bases at J, with 19 bases between. The CDR3 nucleotides are TGTGCCAGCAGCTTAGTGGCGGGCTCCAGCTCTGGTAGCAATCAGCCCCAGCATTTT. Encoded protein: CASSLVAGSSSGSNQPQHF.

CDR3: CAWKPDRGYTEAFF. The CDR3 DNA reads TGTGCCTGGAAACCTGACAGGGGCTACACTGAAGCTTTCTTT. V gene TRBV30 combines with J gene TRBJ1-1, with TRBD1 matching 8 bases. Germline V CDR1 and CDR2: GTSNPN, SVGIG (reference sequence). The CDR3 contains 14 residues. The V gene end was trimmed by 4 bases and the J gene end by 3 bases; junction bases not matched to a gene: 7.